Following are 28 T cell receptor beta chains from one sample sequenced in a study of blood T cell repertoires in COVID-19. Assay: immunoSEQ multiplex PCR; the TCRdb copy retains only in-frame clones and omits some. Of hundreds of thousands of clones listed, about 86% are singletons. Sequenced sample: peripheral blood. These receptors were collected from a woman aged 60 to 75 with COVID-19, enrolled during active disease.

The CDR3 is CAISSDRPPNQPQHF. In nucleotides, the CDR3 is TGTGCCATCTCCTCCGACAGGCCCCCCAATCAGCCCCAGCATTTT. J is TRBJ1-5 and V is TRBV10-3; a possible D gene is TRBD1 (6 bases). The CDR3 runs to 15 residues. Per the germline V gene, CDR1 is ENHRY and CDR2 is SYGVKD. Trimming took 8 bases from V and 3 from J, leaving 17 bases between them.

CDR3 DNA: TGTGCCAGCAGCTTAGTCGATGGGGGGGCTTATGGCTACACCTTC. Translated, it gives CASSLVDGGAYGYTF. The chain is built from TRBV7-2 and TRBJ1-2; D might be TRBD1 (6 bases). The CDR3 sequence is 15 residues long. Trimming removed 1 base at V and 5 bases at J, with 14 bases between. The V gene's germline CDR1 is SGHTA and CDR2 FQGNSA. Combining the CDR3 with reference TRBV7-2 and TRBJ1-2 gives the whole variable domain GAGVSQSPSNKVTEKGKDVELRCDPISGHTALYWYRQSLGQGLEFLIYFQGNSAPDKSGLPSDRFSAERTGGSVSTLTIQRTQQEDSAVYLCASSLVDGGAYGYTFGSGTRLTVV.

The CDR3 loop is CASSLGQPGTQYF. The CDR3 nucleotides are TGTGCCAGCAGCTTAGGACAGCCGGGGACCCAGTACTTC. The chain recombines TRBV7-3 with TRBJ2-5; TRBD1 is a possible D gene (6 bases). This CDR3 is built from 13 residues. The germline V gene has CDR1 SGHTA and CDR2 FQGTGA. V was cut by 2 bases and J by 7 bases, with 11 bases left in between. The whole variable domain, remainder taken from reference TRBV7-3 and TRBJ2-5, is GAGVSQTPSNKVTEKGKYVELRCDPISGHTALYWYRQSLGQGPEFLIYFQGTGAADDSGLPNDRFFAVRPEGSVSTLKIQRTERGDSAVYLCASSLGQPGTQYFGPGTRLLVL.

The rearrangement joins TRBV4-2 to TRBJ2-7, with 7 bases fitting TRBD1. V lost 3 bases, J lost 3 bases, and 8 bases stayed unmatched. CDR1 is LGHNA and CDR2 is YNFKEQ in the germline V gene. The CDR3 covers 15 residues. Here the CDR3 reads CASSQGTVENYEQYF. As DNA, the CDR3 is TGTGCCAGCAGCCAGGGGACAGTTGAGAACTACGAGCAGTACTTC.

The CDR3 is CASSSQGVRGLSSYEQYF. In DNA form, the CDR3 reads TGTGCCAGCAGCTCACAGGGGGTTAGGGGTTTGAGCTCCTACGAGCAGTACTTC. This rearrangement joins TRBV13 to TRBJ2-7, with 8 bases matching TRBD1. The germline V gene encodes CDR1 PRHDT and CDR2 FYEKMQ (reference sequence). The CDR3 consists of 18 residues. J lost 0 bases, V lost 4 bases, and 14 bases had no gene match.

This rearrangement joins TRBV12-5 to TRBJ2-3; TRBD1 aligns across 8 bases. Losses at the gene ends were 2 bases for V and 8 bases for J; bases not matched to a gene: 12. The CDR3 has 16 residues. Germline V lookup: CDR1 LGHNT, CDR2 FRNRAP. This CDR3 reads CASGLLEDRARGTQYF. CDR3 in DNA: TGTGCTAGTGGTTTGCTAGAGGACAGGGCTCGAGGTACGCAGTATTTT.

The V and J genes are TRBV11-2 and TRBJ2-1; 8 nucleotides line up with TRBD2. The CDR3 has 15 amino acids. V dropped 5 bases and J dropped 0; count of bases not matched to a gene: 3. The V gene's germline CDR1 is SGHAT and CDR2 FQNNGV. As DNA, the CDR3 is TGTGCCAGCAGCATCCGGGGGGGCTCCTACAATGAGCAGTTCTTC. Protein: CASSIRGGSYNEQFF.

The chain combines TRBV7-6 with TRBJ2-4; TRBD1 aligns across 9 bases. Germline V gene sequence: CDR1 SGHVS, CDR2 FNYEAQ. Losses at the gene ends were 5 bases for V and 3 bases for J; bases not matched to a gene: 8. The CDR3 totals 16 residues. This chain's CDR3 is CASSLTGGAGKNIQYF. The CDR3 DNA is TGTGCCAGCAGCCTAACAGGGGGCGCAGGCAAAAACATTCAGTACTTC.

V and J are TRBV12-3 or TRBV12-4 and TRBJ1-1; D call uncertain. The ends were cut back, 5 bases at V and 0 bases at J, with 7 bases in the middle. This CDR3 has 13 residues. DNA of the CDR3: TGTGCCAGCAGTCATACAGTGAACACTGAAGCTTTCTTT. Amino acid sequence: CASSHTVNTEAFF.

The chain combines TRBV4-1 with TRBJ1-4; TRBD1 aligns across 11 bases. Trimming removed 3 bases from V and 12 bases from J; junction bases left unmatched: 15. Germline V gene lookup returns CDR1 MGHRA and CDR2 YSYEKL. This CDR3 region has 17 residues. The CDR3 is CASSHTESGTGGWELFF. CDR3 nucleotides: TGCGCCAGCAGCCATACCGAATCCGGGACAGGGGGATGGGAACTGTTTTTT.

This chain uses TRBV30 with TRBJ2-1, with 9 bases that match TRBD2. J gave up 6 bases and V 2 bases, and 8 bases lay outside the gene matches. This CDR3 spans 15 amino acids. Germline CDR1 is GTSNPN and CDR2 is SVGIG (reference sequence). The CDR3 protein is CAWSPAGGPPNEQFF. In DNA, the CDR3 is TGTGCCTGGAGTCCCGCGGGGGGGCCCCCCAATGAGCAGTTCTTC. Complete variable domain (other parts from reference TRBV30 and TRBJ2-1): SQTIHQWPATLVQPVGSPLSLECTVEGTSNPNLYWYRQAAGRGLQLLFYSVGIGQISSEVPQNLSASRPQDRQFILSSKKLLLSDSGFYLCAWSPAGGPPNEQFFGPGTRLTVL.

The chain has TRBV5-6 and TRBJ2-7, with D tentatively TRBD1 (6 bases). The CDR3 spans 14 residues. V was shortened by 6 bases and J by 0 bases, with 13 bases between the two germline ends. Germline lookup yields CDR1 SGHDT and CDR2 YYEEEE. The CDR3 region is CASITLGASYEQYF. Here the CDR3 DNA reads TGTGCCAGCATCACGTTGGGGGCCTCCTACGAGCAGTACTTC.

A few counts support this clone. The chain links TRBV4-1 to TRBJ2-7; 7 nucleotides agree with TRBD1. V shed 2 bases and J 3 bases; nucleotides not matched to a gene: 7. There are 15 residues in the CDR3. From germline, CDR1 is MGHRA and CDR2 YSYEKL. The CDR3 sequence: CASSQPTGTVYEQYF. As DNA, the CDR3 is TGCGCCAGCAGCCAACCGACGGGGACAGTCTACGAGCAGTACTTC.

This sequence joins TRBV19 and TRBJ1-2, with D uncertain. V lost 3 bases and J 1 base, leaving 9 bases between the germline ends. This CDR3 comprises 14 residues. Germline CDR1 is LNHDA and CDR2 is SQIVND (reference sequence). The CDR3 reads CASSIALINYGYTF. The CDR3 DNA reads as TGTGCCAGTAGTATTGCTCTAATTAACTATGGCTACACCTTC.

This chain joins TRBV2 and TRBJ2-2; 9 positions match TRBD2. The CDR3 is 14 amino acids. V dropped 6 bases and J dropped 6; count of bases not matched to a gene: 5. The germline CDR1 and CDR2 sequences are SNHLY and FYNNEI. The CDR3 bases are TGTGCCAGCAGCCCGGGACTAGCATCCGGGGAGCTGTTTTTT. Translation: CASSPGLASGELFF.

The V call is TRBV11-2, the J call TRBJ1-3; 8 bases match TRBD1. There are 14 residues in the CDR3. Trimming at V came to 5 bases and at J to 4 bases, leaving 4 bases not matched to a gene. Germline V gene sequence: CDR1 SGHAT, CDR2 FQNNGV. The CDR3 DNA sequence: TGTGCCAGCAGCCCGAGGACAGGGGGAAACACCATATATTTT. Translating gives CASSPRTGGNTIYF.

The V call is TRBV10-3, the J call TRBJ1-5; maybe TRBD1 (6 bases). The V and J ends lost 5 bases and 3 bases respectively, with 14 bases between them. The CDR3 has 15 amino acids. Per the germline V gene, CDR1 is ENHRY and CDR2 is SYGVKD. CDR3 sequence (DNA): TGTGCCATCAGTCGGGCAGGGGCCTTCAATCAGCCCCAGCATTTT. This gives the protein CAISRAGAFNQPQHF.

CDR3 in DNA: TGTGCCAGCAGCTTCTTAAGCGGGGGGCCAGGAGAGACCCAGTACTTC. Protein product: CASSFLSGGPGETQYF. This chain links TRBV5-6 with TRBJ2-5, with TRBD2 matching over 9 bases. CDR1 is SGHDT and CDR2 is YYEEEE in the germline V gene. This CDR3 contains 16 residues. After removal of 2 bases from V and 4 bases from J, the junction contained 9 bases not matched to a gene.

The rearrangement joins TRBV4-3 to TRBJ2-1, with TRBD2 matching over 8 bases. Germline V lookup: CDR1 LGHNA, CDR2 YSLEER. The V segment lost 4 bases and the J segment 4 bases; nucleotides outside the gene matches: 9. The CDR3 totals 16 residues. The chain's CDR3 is CASSPAGTRGYNEQFF. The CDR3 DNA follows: TGCGCCAGCAGCCCTGCCGGGACTAGGGGATACAATGAGCAGTTCTTC.

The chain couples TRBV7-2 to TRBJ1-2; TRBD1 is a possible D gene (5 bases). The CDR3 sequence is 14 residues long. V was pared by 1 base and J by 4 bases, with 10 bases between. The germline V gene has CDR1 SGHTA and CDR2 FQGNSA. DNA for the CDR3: TGTGCCAGCAGCTTAGGGGGCGAAATCTATGGCTACACCTTC. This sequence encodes CASSLGGEIYGYTF.

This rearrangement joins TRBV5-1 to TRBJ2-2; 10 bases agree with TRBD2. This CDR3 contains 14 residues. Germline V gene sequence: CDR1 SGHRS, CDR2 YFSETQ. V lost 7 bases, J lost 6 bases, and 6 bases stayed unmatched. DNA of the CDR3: TGCGCCAGCCAGCGGGGGGGCGGAGCCGGGGAGCTGTTTTTT. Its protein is CASQRGGGAGELFF.

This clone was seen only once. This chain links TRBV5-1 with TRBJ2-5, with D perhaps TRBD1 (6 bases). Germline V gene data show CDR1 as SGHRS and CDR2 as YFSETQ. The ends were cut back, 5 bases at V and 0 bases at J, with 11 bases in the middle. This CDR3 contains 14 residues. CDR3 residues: CASSLTGYQETQYF. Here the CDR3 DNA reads TGCGCCAGCAGTTTGACAGGTTACCAAGAGACCCAGTACTTC.

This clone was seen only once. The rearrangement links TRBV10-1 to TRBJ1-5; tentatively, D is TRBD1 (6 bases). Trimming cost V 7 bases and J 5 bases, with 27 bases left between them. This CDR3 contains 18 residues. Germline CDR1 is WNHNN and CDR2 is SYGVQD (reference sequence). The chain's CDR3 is CASTGATGIYKLYQPQHF. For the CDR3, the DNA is TGCGCCAGCACAGGGGCGACGGGTATATACAAGCTCTATCAGCCCCAGCATTTT.

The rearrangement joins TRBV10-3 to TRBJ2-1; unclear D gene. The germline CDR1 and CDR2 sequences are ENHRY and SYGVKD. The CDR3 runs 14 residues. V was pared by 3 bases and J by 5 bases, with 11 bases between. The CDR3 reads CAISDYVEDNEQFF. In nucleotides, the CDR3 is TGTGCCATCAGTGACTACGTAGAAGACAATGAGCAGTTCTTC.

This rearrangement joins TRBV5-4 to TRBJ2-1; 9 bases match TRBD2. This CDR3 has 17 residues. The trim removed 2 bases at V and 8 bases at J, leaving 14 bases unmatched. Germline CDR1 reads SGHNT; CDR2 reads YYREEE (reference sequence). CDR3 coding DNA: TGTGCCAGCAGCTTTCAGCCGGGACTAGCTTTGAAACATGAGCAGTTCTTC. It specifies CASSFQPGLALKHEQFF.

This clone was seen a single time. CDR3 sequence (DNA): TGTGCCAGCAGTTTCGGCAGGGGGCGGATTAACTATGGCTACACCTTC. Protein sequence: CASSFGRGRINYGYTF. V is TRBV2 and J is TRBJ1-2; 8 bases line up with TRBD1. V shed 5 bases and J 1 base; nucleotides not matched to a gene: 9. Germline V gene data show CDR1 as SNHLY and CDR2 as FYNNEI. The CDR3 length is 16 residues.

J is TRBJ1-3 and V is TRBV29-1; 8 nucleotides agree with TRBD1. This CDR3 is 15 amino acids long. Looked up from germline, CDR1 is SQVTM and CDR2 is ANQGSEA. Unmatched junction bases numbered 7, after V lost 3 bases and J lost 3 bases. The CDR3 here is CSVEGDRLLGNTIYF. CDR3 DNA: TGCAGCGTTGAGGGGGACAGGTTGCTTGGAAACACCATATATTTT.

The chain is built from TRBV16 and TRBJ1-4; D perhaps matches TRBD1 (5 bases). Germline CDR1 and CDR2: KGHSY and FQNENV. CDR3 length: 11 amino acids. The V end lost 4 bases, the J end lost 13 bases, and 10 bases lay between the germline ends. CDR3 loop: CASSRQGGLFF. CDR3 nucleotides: TGTGCCAGCAGCCGCCAGGGTGGACTGTTTTTT.